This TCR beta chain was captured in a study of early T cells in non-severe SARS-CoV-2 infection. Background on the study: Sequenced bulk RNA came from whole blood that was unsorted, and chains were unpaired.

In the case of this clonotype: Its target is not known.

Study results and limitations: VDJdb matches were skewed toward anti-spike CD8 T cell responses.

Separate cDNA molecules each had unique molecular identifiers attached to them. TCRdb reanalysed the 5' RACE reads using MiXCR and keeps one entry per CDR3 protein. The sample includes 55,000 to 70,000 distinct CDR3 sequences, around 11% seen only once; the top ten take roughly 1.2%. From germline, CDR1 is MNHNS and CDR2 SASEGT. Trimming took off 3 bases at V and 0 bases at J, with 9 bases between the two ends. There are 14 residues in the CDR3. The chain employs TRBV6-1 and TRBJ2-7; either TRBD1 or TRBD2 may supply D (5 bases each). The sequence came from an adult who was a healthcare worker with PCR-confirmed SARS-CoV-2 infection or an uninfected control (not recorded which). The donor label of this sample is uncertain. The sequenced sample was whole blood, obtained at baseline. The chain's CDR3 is CASSEGESSYEQYV. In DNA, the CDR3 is TGTGCCAGCAGTGAGGGGGAGAGCTCCTACGAGCAGTACGTC.